One sample yielded the 31 T cell receptor beta chains listed below, sequenced in a study of response to subunit inactivated influenza vaccine. TCRdb fed the RT-PCR reads into MiXCR, producing one record per CDR3 protein. Found here are more than 700,000 distinct CDR3 sequences, 21% of them singletons; the top ten hold roughly 10%. The sample consisted of PBMCs from blood, taken about 5 days after vaccination. The receptors originated from a middle-aged man who received an inactivated influenza vaccine.

This rearrangement joins TRBV7-9 to TRBJ2-1; tentatively, D is TRBD2 (5 bases). V was shortened by 5 bases and J by 7 bases, with 15 bases between the two germline ends. Germline loops: CDR1 SEHNR, CDR2 FQNEAQ (reference sequence). This CDR3 region has 14 residues. The CDR3 loop reads CASSANLGGNEQFF. The CDR3 nucleotides are TGTGCCAGCAGCGCCAATCTCGGAGGTAATGAGCAGTTCTTC.

This clonotype was picked up many times. The J gene is TRBJ2-3, the V gene TRBV10-3, with 14 bases fitting TRBD2. The CDR3 extends over 16 amino acids. With 6 bases clipped from V and 4 bases from J, the junction kept 6 bases outside the gene matches. Germline CDR1 reads ENHRY; CDR2 reads SYGVKD. The chain's CDR3 is CAIRPGLAGESDTQYF. CDR3 bases: TGTGCCATCAGGCCGGGACTAGCGGGAGAGTCAGATACGCAGTATTTT.

This clonotype was counted many times. The chain combines TRBV27 with TRBJ2-7, with D uncertain. The V end lost 3 bases, the J end lost 5 bases, and 5 bases lay between the germline ends. CDR3 length equals 11 residues. Germline lookup yields CDR1 MNHEY and CDR2 SMNVEV (reference sequence). The CDR3 reads CASSLSDEQYF. The CDR3 bases are TGTGCCAGCAGTTTGTCCGACGAGCAGTACTTC.

The chain employs TRBV20-1 and TRBJ2-1; TRBD2 matches at 8 bases. V shed 7 bases and J 1 base; nucleotides not matched to a gene: 12. The CDR3 spans 16 residues. Germline-derived CDR1 and CDR2 are DFQATT and SNEGSKA (reference sequence). The CDR3 loop reads CSGFSGDLESYNEQFF. CDR3 DNA: TGCAGTGGATTTAGCGGGGACCTCGAATCCTACAATGAGCAGTTCTTC.

V is TRBV14 and J is TRBJ2-1; 10 bases fit TRBD2. Trimming removed 3 bases from V and 8 bases from J; junction bases left unmatched: 7. CDR3 length equals 15 residues. CDR1 and CDR2 from the germline V gene are SGHDN and FVKESK. CDR3 coding DNA: TGTGCCAGCAGCCAGGTGTTAGCGGGGGGCTATGAGCAGTTCTTC. It encodes CASSQVLAGGYEQFF.

The chain joins TRBV6-5 to TRBJ2-7, with 9 bases fitting TRBD1. This CDR3 has 17 residues. Trimming removed 0 bases from V and 2 bases from J; junction bases left unmatched: 8. CDR1 and CDR2 from the germline V gene are MNHEY and SVGAGI. The CDR3 spells CASSYSGGGQGTYEQYF. The CDR3 bases are TGTGCCAGCAGTTACTCGGGGGGCGGACAGGGGACCTACGAGCAGTACTTC.

This rearrangement joins TRBV7-2 to TRBJ1-1; D ambiguous. The V gene's germline CDR1 is SGHTA and CDR2 FQGNSA. CDR3 length: 15 amino acids. Trimming removed 5 bases from V and 0 bases from J, with 13 bases in between. The CDR3 region is CASSPSGNMNTEAFF. The CDR3 nucleotides read TGTGCCAGCAGCCCGAGCGGGAACATGAACACTGAAGCTTTCTTT.

The genes are TRBV27 and TRBJ2-1, with unresolved D. The V end lost 7 bases, the J end lost 4 bases, and 11 bases lay between the germline ends. Germline CDR1 reads MNHEY; CDR2 reads SMNVEV (reference sequence). The CDR3 sequence is 13 residues long. CDR3 nucleotides: TGTGCCAGCAAAACAACCGGGTACAATGAGCAGTTCTTC. This sequence encodes CASKTTGYNEQFF.

V usage is TRBV29-1 and J usage is TRBJ2-3; possibly TRBD1 for D (5 bases). Germline V gene lookup returns CDR1 SQVTM and CDR2 ANQGSEA. There are 12 residues in the CDR3. Trimming stripped 2 bases from V and 4 bases from J, with 7 bases between. CDR3 sequence reads: CSVERGADTQYF. As DNA, the CDR3 is TGCAGCGTTGAAAGGGGCGCAGATACGCAGTATTTT.

This CDR3 is CSARFSAQLKRAFF. The CDR3 nucleotides read TGCAGTGCTAGGTTCTCTGCACAACTTAAGAGAGCTTTCTTT. V usage is TRBV20-1 and J usage is TRBJ1-1; D remains ambiguous. V shed 3 bases and J shed 10 bases, with 21 bases lying between them. Germline assignment: CDR1 DFQATT and CDR2 SNEGSKA (reference sequence). The CDR3 contains 14 residues.

V is TRBV9 and J is TRBJ1-2, with D possibly TRBD1 on 6 matching bases. The V gene's germline CDR1 is SGDLS and CDR2 YYNGEE. V was trimmed by 3 bases and J by 5 bases, leaving 17 bases between them. CDR3 size: 15 residues. CDR3 loop: CASSAGAGRGYGYTF. CDR3 in DNA: TGTGCCAGCAGCGCAGGGGCAGGGAGAGGGTATGGCTACACCTTC.

V usage is TRBV5-1 and J usage is TRBJ2-5; D may correspond to TRBD1 or TRBD2 (5 bases each). The CDR3 has 14 residues. Germline CDR1 is SGHRS and CDR2 is YFSETQ. The V gene lost 3 bases and the J gene lost 0 bases, with 9 bases spanning the gap. CDR3 amino acids: CASSWGRYQETQYF. CDR3 sequence (DNA): TGCGCCAGCAGCTGGGGACGGTACCAAGAGACCCAGTACTTC.

In this sample, this clonotype turned up a few times. The chain carries TRBV7-2 and TRBJ1-1; the match to TRBD1 covers 10 bases. With V trimmed by 5 bases and J by 5 bases, 8 bases remained unmatched. Germline V gene data show CDR1 as SGHTA and CDR2 as FQGNSA. CDR3 size: 15 residues. The CDR3 bases are TGTGCCAGCAGCGTAAGACAGGGGGCGCGGACTGAAGCTTTCTTT. This encodes CASSVRQGARTEAFF.

The J gene is TRBJ2-7, the V gene TRBV20-1; 8 bases fit TRBD2. This CDR3 has 13 residues. Germline-derived CDR1 and CDR2 are DFQATT and SNEGSKA (reference sequence). V lost 3 bases, J lost 0 bases, and 1 base stayed unmatched. The CDR3 loop is CSASSGVSYEQYF. The CDR3 DNA sequence: TGCAGTGCTAGTAGCGGGGTCTCCTACGAGCAGTACTTC.

The chain combines TRBV5-1 with TRBJ2-5, with TRBD1 as a possible D gene (6 bases). The CDR3 is 14 residues long. Germline V gene data show CDR1 as SGHRS and CDR2 as YFSETQ. Between the trimmed V and J ends, which lost 1 base and 7 bases, there was a span of 14 bases. CDR3 protein: CASSLIPGDPTQYF. In DNA, the CDR3 is TGCGCCAGCAGCTTGATCCCAGGGGACCCGACCCAGTACTTC.

This clonotype was seen many times. The rearrangement joins TRBV10-3 to TRBJ1-3; the D is unclear. The CDR3 contains 13 residues. Trimming took 10 bases from V and 1 from J, leaving 11 bases between them. In germline, CDR1 is ENHRY, CDR2 SYGVKD. CDR3 in DNA: TGTGCCACGGCGGACTCTTCTGGAAACACCATATATTTT. It is translated as CATADSSGNTIYF.

This sequence joins TRBV7-2 and TRBJ2-1, with D perhaps TRBD1 (5 bases). Germline loops: CDR1 SGHTA, CDR2 FQGNSA. V lost 2 bases to trimming and J lost 3 bases, with 11 bases between them. This CDR3 contains 15 residues. As DNA, the CDR3 is TGTGCCAGCAGCTTACGAACAGGCAACTACAATGAGCAGTTCTTC. Translating it yields CASSLRTGNYNEQFF.

This rearrangement joins TRBV10-3 to TRBJ2-7; TRBD1 matches at 12 bases. This CDR3 region has 15 residues. Looked up from germline, CDR1 is ENHRY and CDR2 is SYGVKD. V lost 5 bases and J lost 3; bases outside the gene matches: 5. Here the CDR3 reads CAISPGTGGGYEQYF. The CDR3 bases are TGTGCCATCAGTCCCGGGACAGGGGGCGGCTACGAGCAGTACTTC.

The V and J genes are TRBV20-1 and TRBJ2-7; the D gene is possibly TRBD1 (5 bases). CDR1 and CDR2 from the germline V gene are DFQATT and SNEGSKA (reference sequence). The CDR3 consists of 14 residues. V lost 6 bases and J 2 bases, leaving 17 bases between the germline ends. The CDR3 is CSANPKPGPYEQYF. The CDR3 coding sequence is TGCAGTGCCAACCCCAAGCCAGGGCCCTACGAGCAGTACTTC.

The V call is TRBV5-1, the J call TRBJ1-2, with TRBD1 matching 9 bases. The germline V gene has CDR1 SGHRS and CDR2 YFSETQ. The CDR3 length is 14 residues. The J segment lost 3 bases and the V segment lost 4 bases, leaving 4 bases of the junction unmatched. CDR3 in DNA: TGCGCCAGCAGCACCGGGACAGGGTACTATGGCTACACCTTC. Amino acid sequence: CASSTGTGYYGYTF.

The V gene is TRBV29-1, the J gene TRBJ2-3; 11 bases map to TRBD2. CDR1 is SQVTM, CDR2 ANQGSEA, per germline. The CDR3 covers 13 residues. J lost 3 bases, V lost 5 bases, and 1 base had no gene match. The CDR3 nucleotides read TGCAGCGTTTGGACTAGCGGGACAGATACGCAGTATTTT. Protein product: CSVWTSGTDTQYF.

In its sample, this clonotype was seen a few times. This sequence joins TRBV5-1 and TRBJ2-7; TRBD1 is a possible D gene (6 bases). Germline CDR1 SGHRS, CDR2 YFSETQ. The CDR3 is made up of 14 amino acids. Deletions cut 5 bases from V and 5 bases from J, with 17 bases between. CDR3 sequence: CASSLTGTWDEQYF. In DNA, the CDR3 is TGCGCCAGCAGTTTGACCGGGACATGGGACGAGCAGTACTTC. Full variable domain (rest looked up from reference TRBV5-1 and TRBJ2-7): KAGVTQTPRYLIKTRGQQVTLSCSPISGHRSVSWYQQTPGQGLQFLFEYFSETQRNKGNFPGRFSGRQFSNSRSEMNVSTLELGDSALYLCASSLTGTWDEQYFGPGTRLTVT.

In this sample, this clonotype turned up once. The J gene is TRBJ1-2, the V gene TRBV3-1; no reliable D call. Trimming stripped 1 base from V and 8 bases from J, with 11 bases between. The CDR3 runs to 13 residues. Germline CDR1 is LGHDT and CDR2 is YNNKEL (reference sequence). The CDR3 nucleotides are TGTGCCAGCAGCCAAGCAGCGCTCCGGGGCTACACCTTC. Encoded protein: CASSQAALRGYTF.

In this sample, this clonotype turned up many times. The chain uses TRBV5-1 and TRBJ1-2, with no clear D. The CDR3 is made up of 14 amino acids. The germline V gene encodes CDR1 SGHRS and CDR2 YFSETQ. V lost 2 bases to trimming and J lost 10 bases, with 18 bases between them. The CDR3 nucleotides are TGCGCCAGCAGCTTAGAATGGAGTTCCAAGGTCTACACCTTC. Amino acid sequence: CASSLEWSSKVYTF.

This clonotype was seen repeatedly, ten times or more. The chain couples TRBV7-2 to TRBJ2-7, with D unresolved. V was clipped by 5 bases and J by 0 bases, with 14 bases between them. The CDR3 spans 15 residues. Germline-derived CDR1 and CDR2 are SGHTA and FQGNSA. CDR3 sequence (DNA): TGTGCCAGCAGCGTCGCCTTCAGCAGCTCCTACGAGCAGTACTTC. Translating gives CASSVAFSSSYEQYF. Based on the CDR3 plus reference TRBV7-2 and TRBJ2-7, the full variable domain is GAGVSQSPSNKVTEKGKDVELRCDPISGHTALYWYRQSLGQGLEFLIYFQGNSAPDKSGLPSDRFSAERTGGSVSTLTIQRTQQEDSAVYLCASSVAFSSSYEQYFGPGTRLTVT.

The V gene is TRBV10-3, the J gene TRBJ1-1, with D possibly TRBD1 on 5 matching bases. Trimming cost V 10 bases and J 1 base, with 10 bases left between them. The germline V gene has CDR1 ENHRY and CDR2 SYGVKD. The length of the CDR3 is 12 residues. The CDR3 sequence: CATNGGNTEAFF. CDR3 nucleotide sequence: TGTGCCACGAACGGGGGGAACACTGAAGCTTTCTTT.

This clonotype was observed a few times. This chain links TRBV12-3 or TRBV12-4 with TRBJ2-1; D is perhaps TRBD2 (6 bases). This CDR3 is 13 amino acids long. V lost 10 bases and J 5 bases, leaving 15 bases between the germline ends. This CDR3 reads CATSGLQNNEQFF. Here the CDR3 DNA reads TGTGCCACCTCAGGACTACAGAACAATGAGCAGTTCTTC.

The table lists this clonotype with a few counts. V and J are TRBV15 and TRBJ2-1, with 10 bases lining up with TRBD2. There are 15 residues in the CDR3. Trimming cost V 1 base and J 7 bases; bases outside gene matches: 4. The germline V gene has CDR1 LNHNV and CDR2 YYDKDF (reference sequence). CDR3 sequence: CATSRGLAGVNEQFF. The CDR3 DNA follows: TGTGCCACCAGCAGAGGGCTAGCGGGAGTAAATGAGCAGTTCTTC.

This sequence joins TRBV6-5 and TRBJ2-1; the D gene could be TRBD1 or TRBD2 (6 bases each). This CDR3 is 16 amino acids long. Trimming removed 4 bases from V and 5 bases from J, with 18 bases in between. CDR1 MNHEY and CDR2 SVGAGI come from the germline V gene. The CDR3 coding sequence is TGTGCCAGCAGTTCCTTTTCGAGGGGGGACGACAATGAGCAGTTCTTC. It yields the protein CASSSFSRGDDNEQFF.

The CDR3 here is CASRLATHYEQYF. DNA of the CDR3: TGTGCCAGCAGATTGGCGACCCACTACGAGCAGTACTTC. This chain links TRBV2 with TRBJ2-7; no clear D. Between the trimmed V and J ends, which lost 6 bases and 3 bases, there was a span of 12 bases. The CDR3 is 13 amino acids. The germline gives CDR1 SNHLY, CDR2 FYNNEI.

This clonotype was observed a few times. The chain recombines TRBV12-3 or TRBV12-4 with TRBJ2-7, with D unresolved. The germline V and J ends were trimmed by 5 bases and 6 bases, with 11 bases remaining between them. The CDR3 is 12 residues long. In DNA, the CDR3 is TGTGCCAGCAGTCCTCTCGTGGGCGAGCAGTACTTC. Translated: CASSPLVGEQYF.